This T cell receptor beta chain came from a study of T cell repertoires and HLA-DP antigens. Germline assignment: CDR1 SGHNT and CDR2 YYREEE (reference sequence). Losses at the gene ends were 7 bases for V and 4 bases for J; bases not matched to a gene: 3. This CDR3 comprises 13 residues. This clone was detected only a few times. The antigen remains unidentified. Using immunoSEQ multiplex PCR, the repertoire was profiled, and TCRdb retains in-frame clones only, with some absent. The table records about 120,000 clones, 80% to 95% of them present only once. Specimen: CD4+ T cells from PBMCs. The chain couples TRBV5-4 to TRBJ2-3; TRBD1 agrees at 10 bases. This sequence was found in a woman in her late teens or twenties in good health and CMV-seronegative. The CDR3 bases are TGTGCCAGCGCGGGACAGGGGTCAGATACGCAGTATTTT. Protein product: CASAGQGSDTQYF.